This TCR beta chain is drawn from a study of blood T cell repertoires in COVID-19. Germline V gene sequence: CDR1 DFQATT, CDR2 SNEGSKA (reference sequence). V lost 3 bases and J lost 0; bases outside the gene matches: 1. This CDR3 contains 14 residues. The assay was immunoSEQ multiplex PCR, and TCRdb's table has in-frame clones only and misses some. The table has 180,000 or so clones, about 88% seen once. Participants spanned ages about 18 to 100 years and resided in 20 to 30 US areas. The gene calls are TRBV20-1 and TRBJ1-3, with TRBD1 matching 8 bases. This sequence originates from a woman between 35 and 50 years old with acute COVID-19. Material: PBMCs or T cells enriched from blood (not recorded which). The CDR3 region is CSASDRGSGNTIYF. The CDR3 DNA reads as TGCAGTGCTAGTGACAGGGGCTCTGGAAACACCATATATTTT.